This is a list of T cell receptor beta chains from one sample in a study of tumour-infiltrating T cells in Burkitt lymphoma. Clones were sequenced by immunoSEQ multiplex PCR, and TCRdb holds only the in-frame ones, with some missing. The sample shows thousands of clones, 15% to 20% of them seen only once. Material: tumor tissue. The receptors shown here come from a human donor with diffuse large B-cell lymphoma. CDR3s include the opening cysteine and the closing phenylalanine or tryptophan. The D gene is left open where the match is weak. Part of the rows lack a size; the others show once, few, many or a class for expanded clones.

few	TRBV2	TRBJ1-4	NA	TGTGCCAGCAGTGAAACCCTATCAAAAGGAAAACTGTTTTTT	CASSETLSKGKLFF
few	TRBV5-6	TRBJ2-1	TRBD2	TGTGCCAGCAGCTTGGGGGGACTAGCGGGATATCTGGGCGAGCAGTTCTTC	CASSLGGLAGYLGEQFF
once	TRBV7-3	TRBJ1-2	NA	TGTGCCAGCAGCTTGGACAGCCGAAACTATGGCTACACCTTC	CASSLDSRNYGYTF
NA	TRBV9	TRBJ2-7	NA	TGTGCCAGCAGCGTAGCTATGGGGTTCGAGCAGTACTTC	CASSVAMGFEQYF
NA	TRBV19	TRBJ1-1	TRBD1	TGTGCCAGTAGTATAATGTTGACAGGGGTGAACACTGAAGCTTTCTTT	CASSIMLTGVNTEAFF
few	TRBV7-8	TRBJ1-2	TRBD1	TGTGCCAGCAGCCCGGACAGGGGCGCCTATGGCTACACCTTC	CASSPDRGAYGYTF
NA	TRBV19	TRBJ2-5	TRBD2	TGTGCCAGTAGTAAAGGGACTAGCGCTCTCCTCCAGGGGACCCAGTACTTC	CASSKGTSALLQGTQYF
NA	TRBV27	TRBJ2-1	TRBD2	TGTGCCAGCAGTTTATCGGCAGCGGGGAGCTCCTACAATGAGCAGTTCTTC	CASSLSAAGSSYNEQFF
NA	TRBV5-1	TRBJ2-5	NA	TGCGCCAGCAGCTTCCGGGACAACCAAGAGACCCAGTACTTC	CASSFRDNQETQYF
NA	TRBV11-2	TRBJ2-7	NA	TGTGCCAGCAGCTTAGGACAGCAGGTTGGGTCCTACGAGCAGTACTTC	CASSLGQQVGSYEQYF
few	TRBV10-3	TRBJ1-1	NA	TGTGCCATCAGTGTATCAGGGAACACTGAAGCTTTCTTT	CAISVSGNTEAFF
once	TRBV18	TRBJ2-1	TRBD2	TGTGCCAGCTCACCACCCGCCGTACTAGCGGGAGACTACAATGAGCAGTTCTTC	CASSPPAVLAGDYNEQFF
NA	TRBV2	TRBJ1-2	TRBD1	TGTGCCAGCAGAGCTTCCGGGACAGGAGAATATGGCTACACCTTC	CASRASGTGEYGYTF
NA	TRBV6-6	TRBJ1-5	NA	TGTGCCAGCAGTCTCCGTTTCGGACAGCCCCAGCATTTT	CASSLRFGQPQHF
few	TRBV9	TRBJ2-1	NA	TGTGCCAGCAGCGTAGATTTGGGTTCCTACAATGAGCAGTTCTTC	CASSVDLGSYNEQFF
NA	TRBV11-1	TRBJ1-2	NA	TGTGCCAGCAGCCCAGCGGCGGCAGCTAATGGCTACACCTTC	CASSPAAAANGYTF
NA	TRBV5-1	TRBJ1-5	TRBD1	TGCGCCAGCAGCTTGAAAGGGGGCATTGGGCAGCCCCAGCATTTT	CASSLKGGIGQPQHF
few	TRBV20-1	TRBJ2-7	NA	TGCAGTGCCACCCAATTTTACGAGCAGTACTTC	CSATQFYEQYF
few	TRBV19	TRBJ2-4	NA	TGTGCCAGTAGTATAGCGGGAGCCAAAAACATTCAGTACTTC	CASSIAGAKNIQYF
NA	TRBV27	TRBJ1-2	NA	TGTGCCAGCAGTTTTTCGGGGGCTTGGGACTATGGCTACACCTTC	CASSFSGAWDYGYTF
NA	TRBV30	TRBJ1-1	NA	TGTGCCTGGAGGACAGCAAACACTGAAGCTTTCTTT	CAWRTANTEAFF
NA	TRBV5-1	TRBJ1-1	TRBD1	TGCGCCAGCCAGGGGGAGGTCACTGAAGCTTTCTTT	CASQGEVTEAFF